Given below is one T cell receptor beta chain in context. A few counts support this clone. This receptor's antigen is unknown. Base qualities are not recorded, but no much larger clone differs from it by a single base. The receptor library was made with the immunoSEQ multiplex PCR assay. In the original analysis: To quantify how much the repertoires of different subsets overlapped, the Chao-Jaccard similarity index was used along with counts of shared clonotypes. TCRdb carries this immuneACCESS record with in-frame sequences only. Its versions omit some clonotypes, under half of them owing to an unresolved V gene in the studies checked, with the rest unexplained. The V and J calls and the clone size are those of that table, but D and trimming were determined from the DNA. The sample table holds about 75,000 clones, of which around 82% were seen once. The top ten hold over 0.45% of the sample. The germline V gene gives CDR1 as MNHEY and CDR2 as SVGAGI. The cysteine opens and the phenylalanine closes a CDR3 of 13 amino acids. Just the 39-base CDR3 DNA is kept, in frame starting at base 1. For this chain, trimming is 10 bases at the V end and 6 bases at the J end, and the number of junction bases without a gene match is 9.

This sample is drawn from a study of CD4 T cell repertoires in COVID-19 (dated by TCRdb to the early 2020s). Study-level background: For cross-reactivity analysis, CFSE-low cells were expanded with IL-2 for around 9 days, then relabeled and restimulated with spike proteins from other coronaviruses. Naturally processed CD4+ T cell responses to SARS-CoV-2 spike and nucleoprotein were characterized in COVID-19-recovered individuals, and clonal composition was assessed by TCR Vbeta sequencing. Subset-level TCR Vbeta repertoire analysis of SARS-CoV-2-reactive T cells was performed in a few recovered individuals. The full study reports these points: Between roughly 6.5 and 27% of SARS-CoV-2 clonotypes were also detected in SARS-CoV and/or HKU1 spike-stimulated secondary cultures, consistent with cross-reactivity. Several of the most expanded SARS-CoV-2-reactive clonotypes were shared between two or all three memory subsets, suggesting intraclonal diversification.

Interpreted using the paper, the time point label stands for: sample from a COVID-19-recovered individual after infection. Patients who had recovered from mild-to-severe COVID-19 served as donors. Uncultured memory T cell samples were subjected to sequencing directly after ex vivo isolation. From peripheral blood mononuclear cells, the researchers isolated CD4+ total memory, central memory, effector memory and circulating T follicular helper cells. The sequence was collected from a human donor who had COVID-19. Here the sequenced sample was CD4+ T cells from peripheral blood, taken after recovery from COVID-19. The chain employs TRBV6-5 and TRBJ2-3; TRBD2 agrees with 8 junctional bases. The CDR3 protein is CATGERGTDTQYF. The sequence in DNA is TGTGCCACGGGGGAGCGGGGGACGGATACGCAGTATTTT.